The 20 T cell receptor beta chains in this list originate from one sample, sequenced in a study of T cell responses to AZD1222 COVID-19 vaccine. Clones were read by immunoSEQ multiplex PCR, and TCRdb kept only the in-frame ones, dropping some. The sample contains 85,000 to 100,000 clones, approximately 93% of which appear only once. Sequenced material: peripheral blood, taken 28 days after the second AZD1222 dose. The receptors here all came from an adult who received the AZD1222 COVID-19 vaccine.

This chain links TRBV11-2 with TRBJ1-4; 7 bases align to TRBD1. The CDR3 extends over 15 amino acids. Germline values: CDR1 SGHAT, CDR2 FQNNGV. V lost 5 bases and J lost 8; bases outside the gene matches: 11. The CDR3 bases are TGTGCCAGCAGCCTTAACAGGGGACAACGGGAAAAACTGTTTTTT. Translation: CASSLNRGQREKLFF.

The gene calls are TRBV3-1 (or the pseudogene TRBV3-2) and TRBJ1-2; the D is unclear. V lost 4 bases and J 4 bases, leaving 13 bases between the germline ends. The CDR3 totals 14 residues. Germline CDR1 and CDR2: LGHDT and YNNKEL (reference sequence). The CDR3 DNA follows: TGTGCCAGCAGCCCTAACACCGGAGTCTATGGCTACACCTTC. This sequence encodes CASSPNTGVYGYTF.

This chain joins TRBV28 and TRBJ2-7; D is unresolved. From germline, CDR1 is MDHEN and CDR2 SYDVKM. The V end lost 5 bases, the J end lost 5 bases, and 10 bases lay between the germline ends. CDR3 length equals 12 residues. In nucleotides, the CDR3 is TGTGCCAGCAGTGTTTCAGGAAACGAGCAGTACTTC. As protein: CASSVSGNEQYF.

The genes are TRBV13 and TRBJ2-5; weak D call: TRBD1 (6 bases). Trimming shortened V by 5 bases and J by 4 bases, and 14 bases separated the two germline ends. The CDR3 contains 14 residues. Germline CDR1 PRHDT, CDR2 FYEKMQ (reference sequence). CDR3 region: CASSPGQPGETQYF. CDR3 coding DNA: TGTGCCAGCAGCCCGGGACAACCGGGAGAGACCCAGTACTTC.

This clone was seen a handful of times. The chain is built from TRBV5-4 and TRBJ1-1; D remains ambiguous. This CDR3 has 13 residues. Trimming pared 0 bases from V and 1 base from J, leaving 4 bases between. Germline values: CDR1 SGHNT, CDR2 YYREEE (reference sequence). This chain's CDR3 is CASSLDRNTEAFF. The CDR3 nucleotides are TGTGCCAGCAGCTTGGACAGGAACACTGAAGCTTTCTTT.

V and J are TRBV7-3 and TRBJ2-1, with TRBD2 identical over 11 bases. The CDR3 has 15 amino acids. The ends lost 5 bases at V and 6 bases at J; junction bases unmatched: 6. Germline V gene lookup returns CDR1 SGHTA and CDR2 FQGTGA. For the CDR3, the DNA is TGTGCCAGCAGCCCAACTAGCGGGAGCGGCAATGAGCAGTTCTTC. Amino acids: CASSPTSGSGNEQFF.

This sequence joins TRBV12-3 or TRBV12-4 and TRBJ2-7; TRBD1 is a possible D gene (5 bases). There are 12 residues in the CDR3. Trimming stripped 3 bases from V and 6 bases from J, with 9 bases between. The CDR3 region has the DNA TGTGCCAGCAGTTTTTGGGGCGGCGAGCAGTACTTC. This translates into CASSFWGGEQYF.

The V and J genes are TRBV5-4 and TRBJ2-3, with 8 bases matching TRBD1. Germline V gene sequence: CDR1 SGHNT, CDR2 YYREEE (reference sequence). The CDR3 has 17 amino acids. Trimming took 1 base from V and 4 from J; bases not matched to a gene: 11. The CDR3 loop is CASSLWLSRRGPDTQYF. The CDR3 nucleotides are TGTGCCAGCAGCTTGTGGCTGTCGCGCAGGGGGCCAGATACGCAGTATTTT.

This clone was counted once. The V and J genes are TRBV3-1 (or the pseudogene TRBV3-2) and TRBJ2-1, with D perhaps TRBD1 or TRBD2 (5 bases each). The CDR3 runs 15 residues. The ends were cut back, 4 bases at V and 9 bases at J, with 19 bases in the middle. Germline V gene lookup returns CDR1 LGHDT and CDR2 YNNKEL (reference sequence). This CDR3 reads CASSLSLGELLEQFF. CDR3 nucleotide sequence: TGTGCCAGCAGCCTGTCCTTGGGGGAGCTCCTTGAGCAGTTCTTC.

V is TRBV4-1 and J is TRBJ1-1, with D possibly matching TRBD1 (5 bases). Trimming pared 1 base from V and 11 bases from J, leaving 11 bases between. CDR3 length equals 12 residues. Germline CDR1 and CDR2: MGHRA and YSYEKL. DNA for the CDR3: TGCGCCAGCAGCCAAGGGGCCCAGGGCGCTTTCTTT. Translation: CASSQGAQGAFF.

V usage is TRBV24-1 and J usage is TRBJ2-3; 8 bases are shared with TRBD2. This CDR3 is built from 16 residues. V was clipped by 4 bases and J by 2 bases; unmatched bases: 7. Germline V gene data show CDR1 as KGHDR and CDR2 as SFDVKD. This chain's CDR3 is CATSEDRAGATDTQYF. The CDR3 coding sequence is TGTGCCACCAGTGAAGATAGAGCGGGAGCCACAGATACGCAGTATTTT.

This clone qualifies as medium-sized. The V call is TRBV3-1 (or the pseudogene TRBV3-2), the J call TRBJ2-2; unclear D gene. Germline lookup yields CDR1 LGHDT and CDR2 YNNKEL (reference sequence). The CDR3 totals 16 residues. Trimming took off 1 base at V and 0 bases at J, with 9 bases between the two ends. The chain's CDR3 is CASSQALSTNTGELFF. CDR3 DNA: TGTGCCAGCAGCCAAGCACTATCAACGAACACCGGGGAGCTGTTTTTT.

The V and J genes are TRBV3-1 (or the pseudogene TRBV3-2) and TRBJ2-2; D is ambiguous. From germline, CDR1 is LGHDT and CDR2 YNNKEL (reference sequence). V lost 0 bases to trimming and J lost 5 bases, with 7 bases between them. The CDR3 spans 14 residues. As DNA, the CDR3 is TGTGCCAGCAGCCAAGATCTGCAGACCGGGGAGCTGTTTTTT. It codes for CASSQDLQTGELFF.

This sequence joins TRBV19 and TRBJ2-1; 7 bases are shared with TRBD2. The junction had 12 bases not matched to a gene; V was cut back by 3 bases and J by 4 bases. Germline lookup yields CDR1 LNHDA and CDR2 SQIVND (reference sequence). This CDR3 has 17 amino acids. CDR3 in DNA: TGTGCCAGTAGTATGCGGGGCGGGAGAGGAGGTTACAATGAGCAGTTCTTC. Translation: CASSMRGGRGGYNEQFF.

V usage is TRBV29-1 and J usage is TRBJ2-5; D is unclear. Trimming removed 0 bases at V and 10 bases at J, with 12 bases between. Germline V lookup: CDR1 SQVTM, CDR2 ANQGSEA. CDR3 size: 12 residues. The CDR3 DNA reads TGCAGCGTTGAAGAATTAGGAGAAGACCAGTACTTC. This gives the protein CSVEELGEDQYF.

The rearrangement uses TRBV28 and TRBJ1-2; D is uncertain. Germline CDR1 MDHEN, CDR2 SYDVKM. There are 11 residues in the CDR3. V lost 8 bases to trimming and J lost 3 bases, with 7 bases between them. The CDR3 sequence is CASRQDYGYTF. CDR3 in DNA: TGTGCCAGCCGGCAAGACTATGGCTACACCTTC.

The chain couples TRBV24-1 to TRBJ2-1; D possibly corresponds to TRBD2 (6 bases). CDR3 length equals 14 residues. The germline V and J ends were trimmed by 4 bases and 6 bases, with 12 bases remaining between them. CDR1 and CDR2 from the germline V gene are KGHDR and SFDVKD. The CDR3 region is CATSDRTILNEQFF. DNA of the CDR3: TGTGCCACCAGTGACCGGACTATTCTCAATGAGCAGTTCTTC.

DNA of the CDR3: TGTGCCAGCAGCCCCCCCAGCCTGGGCACTGAAGCTTTCTTT. Amino acid sequence: CASSPPSLGTEAFF. The chain joins TRBV28 to TRBJ1-1, with no clear D. The CDR3 has 14 amino acids. Germline V CDR1 and CDR2: MDHEN, SYDVKM. The V gene lost 6 bases and the J gene lost 4 bases, with 15 bases spanning the gap.

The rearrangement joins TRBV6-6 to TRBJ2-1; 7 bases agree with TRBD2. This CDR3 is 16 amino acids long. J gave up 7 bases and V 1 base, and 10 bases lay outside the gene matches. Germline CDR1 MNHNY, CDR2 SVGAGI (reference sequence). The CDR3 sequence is CASSYLGPGGKNEQFF. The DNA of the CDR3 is TGTGCCAGCAGTTACTTAGGCCCCGGGGGGAAGAATGAGCAGTTCTTC.

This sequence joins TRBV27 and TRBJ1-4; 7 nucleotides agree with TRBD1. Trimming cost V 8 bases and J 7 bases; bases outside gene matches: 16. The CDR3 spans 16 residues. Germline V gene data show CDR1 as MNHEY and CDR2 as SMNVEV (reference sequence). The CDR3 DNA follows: TGTGCCAGCGGCCTAATACAGGGGCCTACGATTGAAAAACTGTTTTTT. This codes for CASGLIQGPTIEKLFF.